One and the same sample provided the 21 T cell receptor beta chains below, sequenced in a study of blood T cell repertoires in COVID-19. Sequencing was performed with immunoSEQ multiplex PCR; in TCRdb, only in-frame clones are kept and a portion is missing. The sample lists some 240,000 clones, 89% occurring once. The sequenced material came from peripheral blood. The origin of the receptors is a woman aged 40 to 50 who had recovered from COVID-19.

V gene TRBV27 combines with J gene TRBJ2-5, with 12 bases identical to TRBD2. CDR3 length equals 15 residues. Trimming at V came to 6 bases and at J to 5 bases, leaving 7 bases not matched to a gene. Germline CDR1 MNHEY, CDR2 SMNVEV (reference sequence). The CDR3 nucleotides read TGTGCCAGCAGCTCCCCTAGCGGGGGGGACGAGACCCAGTACTTC. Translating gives CASSSPSGGDETQYF.

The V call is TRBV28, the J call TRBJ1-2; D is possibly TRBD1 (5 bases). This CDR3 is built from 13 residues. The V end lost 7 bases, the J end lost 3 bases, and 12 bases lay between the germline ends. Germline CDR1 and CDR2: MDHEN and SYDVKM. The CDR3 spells CASTWGRDYGYTF. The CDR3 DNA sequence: TGTGCCAGCACCTGGGGCAGGGACTATGGCTACACCTTC.

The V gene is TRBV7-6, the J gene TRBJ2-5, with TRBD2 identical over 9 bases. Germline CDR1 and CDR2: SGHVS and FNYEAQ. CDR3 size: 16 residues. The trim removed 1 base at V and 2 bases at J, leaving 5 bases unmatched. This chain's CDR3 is CASSLVKAGGQETQYF. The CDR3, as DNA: TGTGCCAGCAGCTTAGTGAAAGCGGGGGGTCAAGAGACCCAGTACTTC.

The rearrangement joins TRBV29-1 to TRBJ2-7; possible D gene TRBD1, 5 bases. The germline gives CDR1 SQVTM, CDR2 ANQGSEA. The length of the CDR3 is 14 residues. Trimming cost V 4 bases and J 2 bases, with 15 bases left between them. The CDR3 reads CSVAPQVITYEQYF. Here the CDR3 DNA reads TGCAGCGTTGCGCCACAGGTAATCACCTACGAGCAGTACTTC.

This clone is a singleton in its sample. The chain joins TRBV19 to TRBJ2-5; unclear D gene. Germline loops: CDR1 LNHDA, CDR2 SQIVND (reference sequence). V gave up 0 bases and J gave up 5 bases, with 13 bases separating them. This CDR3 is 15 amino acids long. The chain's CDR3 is CASSIDLRGGETQYF. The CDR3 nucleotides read TGTGCCAGTAGTATAGATCTCAGAGGCGGCGAGACCCAGTACTTC.

The CDR3 protein is CASTTTEGAGYTF. CDR3 in DNA: TGTGCCAGCACCACGACGGAGGGGGCGGGCTACACCTTC. V usage is TRBV9 and J usage is TRBJ1-2; TRBD1 matches 7 bases. This CDR3 has 13 residues. CDR1 is SGDLS and CDR2 is YYNGEE in the germline V gene. With 6 bases clipped from V and 8 bases from J, the junction kept 10 bases outside the gene matches.

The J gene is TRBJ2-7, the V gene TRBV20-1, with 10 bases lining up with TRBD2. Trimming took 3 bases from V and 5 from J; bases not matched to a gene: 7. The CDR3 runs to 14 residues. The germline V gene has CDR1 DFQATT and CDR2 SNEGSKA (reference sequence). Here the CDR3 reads CSASFSSGGHEQYF. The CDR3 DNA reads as TGCAGTGCTAGTTTTTCTAGCGGGGGCCACGAGCAGTACTTC.

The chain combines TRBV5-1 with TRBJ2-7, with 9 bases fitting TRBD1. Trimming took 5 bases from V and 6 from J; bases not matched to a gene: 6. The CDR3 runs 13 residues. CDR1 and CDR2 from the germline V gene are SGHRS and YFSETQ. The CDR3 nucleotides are TGCGCCAGCAGTAATACAGGGGGCAGCGAGCAGTACTTC. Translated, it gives CASSNTGGSEQYF.

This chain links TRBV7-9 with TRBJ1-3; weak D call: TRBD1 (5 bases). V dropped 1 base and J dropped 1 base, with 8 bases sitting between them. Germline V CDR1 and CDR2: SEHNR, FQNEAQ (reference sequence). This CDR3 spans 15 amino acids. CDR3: CASSLGGASGNTIYF. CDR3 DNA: TGTGCCAGCAGCTTAGGCGGGGCTTCTGGAAACACCATATATTTT.

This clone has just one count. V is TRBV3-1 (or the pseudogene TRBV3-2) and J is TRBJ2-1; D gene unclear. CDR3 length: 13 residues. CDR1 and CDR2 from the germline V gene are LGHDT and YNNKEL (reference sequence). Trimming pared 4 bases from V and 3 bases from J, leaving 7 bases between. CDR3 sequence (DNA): TGTGCCAGCAGCCCTACCCACTACAATGAGCAGTTCTTC. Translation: CASSPTHYNEQFF.

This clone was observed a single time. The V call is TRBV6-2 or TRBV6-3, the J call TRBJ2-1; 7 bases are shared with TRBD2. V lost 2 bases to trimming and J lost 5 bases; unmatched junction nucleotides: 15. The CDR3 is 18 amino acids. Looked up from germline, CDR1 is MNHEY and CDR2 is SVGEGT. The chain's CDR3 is CASSYPRSGRGSNNEQFF. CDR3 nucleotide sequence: TGTGCCAGCAGTTACCCCCGGTCAGGGCGGGGGTCTAACAATGAGCAGTTCTTC.

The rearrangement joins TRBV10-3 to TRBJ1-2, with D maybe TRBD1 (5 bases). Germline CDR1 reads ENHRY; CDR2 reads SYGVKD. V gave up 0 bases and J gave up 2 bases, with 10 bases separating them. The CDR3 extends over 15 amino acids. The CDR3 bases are TGTGCCATCAGTGAGTCGGAGGGACTCAACTATGGCTACACCTTC. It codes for CAISESEGLNYGYTF.

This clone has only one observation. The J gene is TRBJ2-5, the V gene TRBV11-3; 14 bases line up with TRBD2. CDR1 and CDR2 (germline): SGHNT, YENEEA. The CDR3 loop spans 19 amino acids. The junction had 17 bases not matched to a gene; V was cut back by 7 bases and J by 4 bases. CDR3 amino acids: CASTPFTGTSGSVRETQYF. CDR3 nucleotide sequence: TGTGCCAGCACCCCTTTCACCGGGACTAGCGGGAGCGTACGAGAGACCCAGTACTTC.

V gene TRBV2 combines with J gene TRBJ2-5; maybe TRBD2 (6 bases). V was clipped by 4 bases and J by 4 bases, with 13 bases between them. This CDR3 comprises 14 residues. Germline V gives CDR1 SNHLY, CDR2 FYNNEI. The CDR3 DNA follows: TGTGCCAGCAGTGCTAGGGGCGGGATAGAGACCCAGTACTTC. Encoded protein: CASSARGGIETQYF.

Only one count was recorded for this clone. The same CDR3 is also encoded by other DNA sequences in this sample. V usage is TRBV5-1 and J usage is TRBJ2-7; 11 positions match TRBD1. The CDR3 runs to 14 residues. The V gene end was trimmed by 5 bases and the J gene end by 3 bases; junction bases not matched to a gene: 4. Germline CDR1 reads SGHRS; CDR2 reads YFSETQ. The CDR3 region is CASSTGTGGYEQYF. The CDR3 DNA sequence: TGCGCCAGCAGTACCGGGACAGGGGGCTACGAGCAGTACTTC. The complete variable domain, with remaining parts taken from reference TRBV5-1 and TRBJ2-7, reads KAGVTQTPRYLIKTRGQQVTLSCSPISGHRSVSWYQQTPGQGLQFLFEYFSETQRNKGNFPGRFSGRQFSNSRSEMNVSTLELGDSALYLCASSTGTGGYEQYFGPGTRLTVT.

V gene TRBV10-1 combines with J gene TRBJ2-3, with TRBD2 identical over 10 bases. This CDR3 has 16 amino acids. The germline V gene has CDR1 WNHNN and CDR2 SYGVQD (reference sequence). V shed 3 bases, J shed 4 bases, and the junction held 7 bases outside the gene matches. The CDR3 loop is CASSDHSGGASDTQYF. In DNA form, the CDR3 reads TGCGCCAGCAGTGACCACAGCGGGGGGGCATCAGATACGCAGTATTTT.

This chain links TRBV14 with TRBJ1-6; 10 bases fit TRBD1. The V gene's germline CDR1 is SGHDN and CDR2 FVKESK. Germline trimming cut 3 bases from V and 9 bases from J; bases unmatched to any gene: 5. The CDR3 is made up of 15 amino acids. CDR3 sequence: CASSHKTGGFSPLHF. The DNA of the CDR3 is TGTGCCAGCAGCCACAAGACAGGGGGCTTTTCACCCCTCCACTTT.

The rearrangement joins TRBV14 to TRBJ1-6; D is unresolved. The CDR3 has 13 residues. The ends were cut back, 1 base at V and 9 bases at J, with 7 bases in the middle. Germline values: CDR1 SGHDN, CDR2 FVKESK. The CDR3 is CASSQVRGSPLHF. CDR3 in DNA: TGTGCCAGCAGCCAAGTACGGGGTTCACCCCTCCACTTT.

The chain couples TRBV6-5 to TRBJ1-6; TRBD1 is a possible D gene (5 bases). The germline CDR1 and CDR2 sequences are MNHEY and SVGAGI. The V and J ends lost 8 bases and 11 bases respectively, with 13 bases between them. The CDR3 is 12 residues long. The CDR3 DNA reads TGTGCCAGCGGGGGGATCCAACCACCCCTCCACTTT. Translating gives CASGGIQPPLHF.

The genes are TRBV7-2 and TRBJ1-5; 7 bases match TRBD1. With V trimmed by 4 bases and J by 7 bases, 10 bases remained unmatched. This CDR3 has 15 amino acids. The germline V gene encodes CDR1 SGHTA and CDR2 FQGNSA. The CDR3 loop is CASSSEPGQRQPQHF. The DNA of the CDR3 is TGTGCCAGCAGCTCGGAACCGGGACAGCGGCAGCCCCAGCATTTT. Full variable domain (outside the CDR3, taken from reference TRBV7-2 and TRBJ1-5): GAGVSQSPSNKVTEKGKDVELRCDPISGHTALYWYRQSLGQGLEFLIYFQGNSAPDKSGLPSDRFSAERTGGSVSTLTIQRTQQEDSAVYLCASSSEPGQRQPQHFGDGTRLSIL.

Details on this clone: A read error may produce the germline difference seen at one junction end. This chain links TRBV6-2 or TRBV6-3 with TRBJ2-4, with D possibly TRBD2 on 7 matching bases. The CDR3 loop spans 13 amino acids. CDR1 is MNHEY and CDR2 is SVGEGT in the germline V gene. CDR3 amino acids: CASSTHGGPGDHF. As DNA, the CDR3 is TGTGCCAGCAGTACCCACGGGGGGCCGGGAGACCACTTC.